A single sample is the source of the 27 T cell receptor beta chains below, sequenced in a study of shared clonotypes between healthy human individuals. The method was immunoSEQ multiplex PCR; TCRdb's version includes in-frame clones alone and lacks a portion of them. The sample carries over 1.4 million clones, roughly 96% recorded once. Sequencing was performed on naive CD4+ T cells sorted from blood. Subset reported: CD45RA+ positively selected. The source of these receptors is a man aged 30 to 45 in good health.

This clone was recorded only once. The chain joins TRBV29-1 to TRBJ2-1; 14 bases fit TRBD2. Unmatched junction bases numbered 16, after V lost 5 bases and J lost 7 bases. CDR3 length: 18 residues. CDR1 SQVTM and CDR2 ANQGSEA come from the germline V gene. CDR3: CSVYPGLAGAGRSNEQFF. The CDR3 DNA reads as TGCAGCGTTTACCCGGGACTAGCGGGAGCGGGGCGTTCAAATGAGCAGTTCTTC.

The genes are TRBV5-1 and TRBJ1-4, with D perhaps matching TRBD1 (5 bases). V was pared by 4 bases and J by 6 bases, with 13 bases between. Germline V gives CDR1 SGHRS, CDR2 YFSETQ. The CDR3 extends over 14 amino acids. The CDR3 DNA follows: TGCGCCAGCAGCCCTCAGGGAGTAGATGAAAAACTGTTTTTT. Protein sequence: CASSPQGVDEKLFF.

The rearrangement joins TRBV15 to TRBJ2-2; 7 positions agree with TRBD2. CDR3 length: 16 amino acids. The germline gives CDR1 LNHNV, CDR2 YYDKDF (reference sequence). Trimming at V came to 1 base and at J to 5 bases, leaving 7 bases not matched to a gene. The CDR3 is CATSRVSGVGTGELFF. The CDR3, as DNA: TGTGCCACCAGCAGAGTCAGCGGGGTAGGGACCGGGGAGCTGTTTTTT.

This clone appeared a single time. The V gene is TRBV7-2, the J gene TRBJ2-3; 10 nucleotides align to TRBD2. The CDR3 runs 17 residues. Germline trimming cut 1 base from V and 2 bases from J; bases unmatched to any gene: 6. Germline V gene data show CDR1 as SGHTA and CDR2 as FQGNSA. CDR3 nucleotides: TGTGCCAGCAGCTTAGTTAGACTAGCGGGTGACACAGATACGCAGTATTTT. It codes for CASSLVRLAGDTDTQYF.

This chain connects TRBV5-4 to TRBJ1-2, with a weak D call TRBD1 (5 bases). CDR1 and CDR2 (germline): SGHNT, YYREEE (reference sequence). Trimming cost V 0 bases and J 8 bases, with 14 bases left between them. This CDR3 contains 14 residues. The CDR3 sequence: CASSLGIGTLGYTF. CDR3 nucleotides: TGTGCCAGCAGCTTGGGAATTGGGACGTTAGGCTACACCTTC.

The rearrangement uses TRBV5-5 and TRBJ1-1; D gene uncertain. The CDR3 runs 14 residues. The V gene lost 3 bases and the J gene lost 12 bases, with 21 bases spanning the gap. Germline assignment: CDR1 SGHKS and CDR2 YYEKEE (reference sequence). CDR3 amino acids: CASSYYGRPLMTFF. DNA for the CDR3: TGTGCCAGCAGCTACTACGGAAGGCCGCTCATGACTTTCTTT.

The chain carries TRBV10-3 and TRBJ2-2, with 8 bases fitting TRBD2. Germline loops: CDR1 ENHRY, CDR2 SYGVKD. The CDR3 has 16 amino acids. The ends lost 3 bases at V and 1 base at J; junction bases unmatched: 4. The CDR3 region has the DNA TGTGCCATCAGTGACGGGCTAGCGGGGAACACCGGGGAGCTGTTTTTT. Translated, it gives CAISDGLAGNTGELFF.

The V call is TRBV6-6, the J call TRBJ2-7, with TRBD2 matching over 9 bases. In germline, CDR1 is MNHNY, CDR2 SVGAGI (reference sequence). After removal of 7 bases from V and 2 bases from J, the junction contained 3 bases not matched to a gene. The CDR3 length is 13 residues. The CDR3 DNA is TGTGCCAGCAAGGGCGGGAGGGCCTACGAGCAGTACTTC. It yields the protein CASKGGRAYEQYF.

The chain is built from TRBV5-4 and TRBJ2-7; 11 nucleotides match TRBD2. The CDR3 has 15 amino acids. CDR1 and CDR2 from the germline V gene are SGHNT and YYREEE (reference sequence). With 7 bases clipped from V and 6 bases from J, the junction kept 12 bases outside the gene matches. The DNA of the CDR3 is TGTGCCAGCCAAACCGGGACTAGCGGATTCTTCGAGCAGTACTTC. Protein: CASQTGTSGFFEQYF.

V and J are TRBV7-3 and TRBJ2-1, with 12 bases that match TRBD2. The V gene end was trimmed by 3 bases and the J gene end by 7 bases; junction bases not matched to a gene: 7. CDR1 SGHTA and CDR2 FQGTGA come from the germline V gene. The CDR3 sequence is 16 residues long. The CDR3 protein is CASSFVGLAGRNEQFF. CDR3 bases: TGTGCCAGCAGCTTTGTCGGACTAGCGGGACGGAATGAGCAGTTCTTC.

The CDR3 sequence: CASSLVGYNEQFF. For the CDR3, the DNA is TGTGCCAGCAGCTTAGTGGGCTACAATGAGCAGTTCTTC. V gene TRBV7-2 combines with J gene TRBJ2-1; D is unclear. CDR1 is SGHTA, CDR2 FQGNSA, per germline. Trimming removed 1 base from V and 3 bases from J, with 4 bases in between. The CDR3 contains 13 residues.

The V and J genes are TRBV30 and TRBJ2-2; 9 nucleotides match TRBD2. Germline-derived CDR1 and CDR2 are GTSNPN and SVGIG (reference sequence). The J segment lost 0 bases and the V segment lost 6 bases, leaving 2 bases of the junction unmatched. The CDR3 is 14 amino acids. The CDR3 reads CACRLAANTGELFF. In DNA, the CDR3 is TGTGCCTGCCGACTAGCGGCGAACACCGGGGAGCTGTTTTTT.

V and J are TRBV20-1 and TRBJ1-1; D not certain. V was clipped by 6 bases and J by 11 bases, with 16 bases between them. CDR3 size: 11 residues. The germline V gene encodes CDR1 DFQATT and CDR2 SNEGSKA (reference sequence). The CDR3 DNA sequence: TGCAGTGCCCGCAGGAACCAAGCCGCTTTCTTT. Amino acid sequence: CSARRNQAAFF.

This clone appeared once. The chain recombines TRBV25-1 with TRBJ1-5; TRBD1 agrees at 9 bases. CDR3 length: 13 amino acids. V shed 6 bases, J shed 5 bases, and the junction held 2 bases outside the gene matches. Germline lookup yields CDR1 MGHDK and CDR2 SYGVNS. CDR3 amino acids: CASRQGADQPQHF. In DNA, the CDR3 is TGTGCCAGCAGACAGGGGGCGGATCAGCCCCAGCATTTT.

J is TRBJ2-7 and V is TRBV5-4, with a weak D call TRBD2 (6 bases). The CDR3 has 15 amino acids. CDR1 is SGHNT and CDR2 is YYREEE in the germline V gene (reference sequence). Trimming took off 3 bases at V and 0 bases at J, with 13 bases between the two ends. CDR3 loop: CASSYSGRSSYEQYF. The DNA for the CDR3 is TGTGCCAGCAGCTATAGCGGAAGGAGCTCCTACGAGCAGTACTTC.

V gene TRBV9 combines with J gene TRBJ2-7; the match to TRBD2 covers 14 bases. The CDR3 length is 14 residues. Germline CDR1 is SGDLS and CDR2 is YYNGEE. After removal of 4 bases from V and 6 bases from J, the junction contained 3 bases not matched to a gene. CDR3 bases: TGTGCCAGCAGCCTAGGACTAGCGGGAGGCGAGCAGTACTTC. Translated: CASSLGLAGGEQYF.

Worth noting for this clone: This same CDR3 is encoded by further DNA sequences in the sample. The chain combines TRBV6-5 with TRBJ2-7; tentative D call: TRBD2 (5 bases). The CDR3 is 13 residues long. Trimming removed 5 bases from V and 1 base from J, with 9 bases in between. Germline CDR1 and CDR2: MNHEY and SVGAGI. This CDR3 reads CASSRSGSYEQYF. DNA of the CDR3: TGTGCCAGCAGTCGATCGGGATCCTACGAGCAGTACTTC.

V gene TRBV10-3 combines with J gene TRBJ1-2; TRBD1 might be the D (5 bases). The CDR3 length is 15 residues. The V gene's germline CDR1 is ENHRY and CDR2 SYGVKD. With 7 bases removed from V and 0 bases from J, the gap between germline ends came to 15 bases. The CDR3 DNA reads TGTGCCATCAAGGGGTTGCTGGCTGCTAACTATGGCTACACCTTC. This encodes CAIKGLLAANYGYTF.

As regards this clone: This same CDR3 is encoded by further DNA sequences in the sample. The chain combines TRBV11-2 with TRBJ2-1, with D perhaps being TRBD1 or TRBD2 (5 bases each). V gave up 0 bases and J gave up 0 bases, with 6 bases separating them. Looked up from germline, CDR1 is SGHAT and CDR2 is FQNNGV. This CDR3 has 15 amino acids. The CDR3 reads CASSLDGGSYNEQFF. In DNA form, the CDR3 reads TGTGCCAGCAGCTTAGATGGGGGCTCCTACAATGAGCAGTTCTTC.

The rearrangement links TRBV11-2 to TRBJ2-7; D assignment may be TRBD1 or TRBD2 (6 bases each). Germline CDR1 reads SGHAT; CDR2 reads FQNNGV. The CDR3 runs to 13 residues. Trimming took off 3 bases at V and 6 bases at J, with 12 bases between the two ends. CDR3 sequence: CASSFTGRSEQYF. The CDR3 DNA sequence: TGTGCCAGCAGCTTTACAGGGAGGTCCGAGCAGTACTTC.

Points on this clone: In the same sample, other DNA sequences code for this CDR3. CDR3 bases: TGCGCCAGCAGTGAGACTAGCCGGAATGAGCAGTTCTTC. Protein sequence: CASSETSRNEQFF. The chain uses TRBV10-2 and TRBJ2-1, with TRBD2 as a possible D gene (6 bases). From germline, CDR1 is WSHSY and CDR2 SAAADI. V shed 2 bases and J shed 7 bases, with 9 bases lying between them. The CDR3 sequence is 13 residues long.

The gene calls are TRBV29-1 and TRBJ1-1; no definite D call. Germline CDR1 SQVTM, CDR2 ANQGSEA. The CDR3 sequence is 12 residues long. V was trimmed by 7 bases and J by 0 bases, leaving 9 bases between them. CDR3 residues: CSAKMVNTEAFF. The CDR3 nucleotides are TGCAGCGCCAAGATGGTGAACACTGAAGCTTTCTTT.

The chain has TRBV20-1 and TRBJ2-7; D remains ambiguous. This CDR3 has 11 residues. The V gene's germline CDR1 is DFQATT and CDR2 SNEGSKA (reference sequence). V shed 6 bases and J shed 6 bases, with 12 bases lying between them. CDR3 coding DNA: TGCAGTGCGTGGAGAAGATCCGAGCAGTACTTC. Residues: CSAWRRSEQYF.

The CDR3 spells CASSLEVWGVSSGSTDTQYF. Here the CDR3 DNA reads TGTGCCAGCAGCTTAGAGGTTTGGGGGGTGTCTAGCGGGAGCACAGATACGCAGTATTTT. The chain is built from TRBV7-6 and TRBJ2-3; 8 bases are shared with TRBD2. CDR1 SGHVS and CDR2 FNYEAQ come from the germline V gene. The CDR3 loop spans 20 amino acids. V gave up 1 base and J gave up 0 bases; unmatched junction bases: 15.

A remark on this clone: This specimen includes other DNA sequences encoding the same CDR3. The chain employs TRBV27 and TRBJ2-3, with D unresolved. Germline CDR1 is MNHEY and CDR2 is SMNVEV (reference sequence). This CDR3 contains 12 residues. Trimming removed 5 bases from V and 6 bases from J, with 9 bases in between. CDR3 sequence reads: CASSPSRDTQYF. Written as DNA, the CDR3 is TGTGCCAGCAGTCCCTCCCGGGATACGCAGTATTTT.

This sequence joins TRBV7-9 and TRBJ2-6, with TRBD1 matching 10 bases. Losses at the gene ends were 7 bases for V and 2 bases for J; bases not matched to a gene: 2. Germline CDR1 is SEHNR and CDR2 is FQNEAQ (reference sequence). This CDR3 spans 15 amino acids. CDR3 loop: CASMTGGAGANVLTF. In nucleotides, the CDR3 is TGTGCCAGCATGACAGGGGGCGCTGGGGCCAACGTCCTGACTTTC.

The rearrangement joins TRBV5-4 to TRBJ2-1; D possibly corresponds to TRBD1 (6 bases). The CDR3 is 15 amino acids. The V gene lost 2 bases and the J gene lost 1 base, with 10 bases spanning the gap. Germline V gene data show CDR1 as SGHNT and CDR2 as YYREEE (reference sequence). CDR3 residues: CASSFKGESYNEQFF. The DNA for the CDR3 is TGTGCCAGCAGCTTTAAGGGGGAGTCCTACAATGAGCAGTTCTTC.